What follows are 15 T cell receptor beta chains derived from one specimen sequenced in a study of graft-versus-host responses after intestinal transplantation. Sequencing was performed with immunoSEQ multiplex PCR; in TCRdb, only in-frame clones are kept and a portion is missing. This table has over 90,000 clones, 93% appearing once. No cognate antigen is known for these TCRs. The source was unstimulated CD8+ T cells sorted from spleen or lymph node cells, collected before intestinal transplant. These receptors originate from a human donor who received an intestinal transplant.

The V gene is TRBV5-8, the J gene TRBJ1-5; TRBD1 might be the D (6 bases). CDR1 and CDR2 from the germline V gene are SGHTS and YDEGEE. The length of the CDR3 is 18 residues. The ends were cut back, 0 bases at V and 1 base at J, with 17 bases in the middle. In nucleotides, the CDR3 is TGTGCCAGCAGCTTGGCCCTACCACAGGGCCTCAGCAATCAGCCCCAGCATTTT. It codes for CASSLALPQGLSNQPQHF.

The gene calls are TRBV9 and TRBJ2-1, with 9 bases matching TRBD2. CDR3 length equals 15 residues. Germline assignment: CDR1 SGDLS and CDR2 YYNGEE. V dropped 2 bases and J dropped 9; count of bases not matched to a gene: 9. CDR3 in DNA: TGTGCCAGCAGCGTTGGACTAGCGTCGTCAAGTGAGCAGTTCTTC. Residues: CASSVGLASSSEQFF.

The genes are TRBV7-2 and TRBJ2-2, with TRBD1 identical over 7 bases. J lost 4 bases, V lost 4 bases, and 6 bases had no gene match. The CDR3 runs 15 residues. Germline V gene sequence: CDR1 SGHTA, CDR2 FQGNSA. For the CDR3, the DNA is TGTGCCAGCAGCTATTCAGGGGGTGGCACCGGGGAGCTGTTTTTT. Its translation: CASSYSGGGTGELFF.

This clone came up a few times. The chain employs TRBV10-3 and TRBJ2-2; 8 bases match TRBD1. J was trimmed by 5 bases and V by 9 bases; bases with no gene match: 2. Germline CDR1 is ENHRY and CDR2 is SYGVKD. The CDR3 has 12 residues. The CDR3 region has the DNA TGTGCCATAGGGGACAGGACCGGGGAGCTGTTTTTT. The encoded protein is CAIGDRTGELFF.

The chain recombines TRBV10-3 with TRBJ1-2, with TRBD1 as a possible D gene (6 bases). The CDR3 extends over 16 amino acids. Trimming stripped 6 bases from V and 4 bases from J, with 21 bases between. Germline CDR1 is ENHRY and CDR2 is SYGVKD. CDR3 sequence (DNA): TGTGCCATCAGCCGAGAGGGGGACAATCAGGGCTATGGCTACACCTTC. Translating it yields CAISREGDNQGYGYTF.

The chain links TRBV5-6 to TRBJ2-1; D might be TRBD1 (6 bases). V lost 1 base to trimming and J lost 7 bases, with 12 bases between them. From germline, CDR1 is SGHDT and CDR2 YYEEEE. The CDR3 sequence is 14 residues long. The CDR3 protein is CASSLTGWGNEQFF. CDR3 coding DNA: TGTGCCAGCAGCTTGACAGGGTGGGGGAATGAGCAGTTCTTC.

The rearrangement links TRBV6-1 to TRBJ1-5; D unresolved. The CDR3 runs to 17 residues. Looked up from germline, CDR1 is MNHNS and CDR2 is SASEGT. V lost 2 bases and J 4 bases, leaving 18 bases between the germline ends. CDR3 residues: CASSESWGVRSNQPQHF. CDR3 in DNA: TGTGCCAGCAGTGAATCTTGGGGAGTGAGAAGTAATCAGCCCCAGCATTTT.

The CDR3 nucleotides read TGTGCCACCAGCAGATCCCGGGACTTCCAAGAGACCCAGTACTTC. It translates to CATSRSRDFQETQYF. J is TRBJ2-5 and V is TRBV15; weak D call: TRBD2 (6 bases). With 2 bases removed from V and 1 base from J, the gap between germline ends came to 11 bases. Germline V lookup: CDR1 LNHNV, CDR2 YYDKDF (reference sequence). This CDR3 has 15 amino acids.

For this clone: The junction does not match germline at one end; this may be a read error. The rearrangement uses TRBV30 and TRBJ1-6, with D hard to call. The CDR3 loop spans 13 amino acids. In germline, CDR1 is GTSNPN, CDR2 SVGIG (reference sequence). Written as DNA, the CDR3 is TGTGCCTGGAGTGGACGGCAGCCGAGAAATTTTTACTTT. Translated: CAWSGRQPRNFYF.

CDR3 region: CAWGSGANVLTF. DNA of the CDR3: TGTGCCTGGGGGTCTGGGGCCAACGTCCTGACTTTC. This chain connects TRBV30 to TRBJ2-6; D is ambiguous. Per the germline V gene, CDR1 is GTSNPN and CDR2 is SVGIG (reference sequence). Between the trimmed V and J ends, which lost 5 bases and 1 base, there was a span of 3 bases. This CDR3 has 12 amino acids. Supplemented by reference TRBV30 and TRBJ2-6, the full variable domain reads SQTIHQWPATLVQPVGSPLSLECTVEGTSNPNLYWYRQAAGRGLQLLFYSVGIGQISSEVPQNLSASRPQDRQFILSSKKLLLSDSGFYLCAWGSGANVLTFGAGSRLTVL.

This chain connects TRBV12-2 to TRBJ1-2. TRBV12-2 is a known pseudogene. This CDR3 contains 12 residues. Here the CDR3 reads CASRLGGDGYTF. CDR3 nucleotide sequence: TGTGCAAGTCGCTTGGGGGGAGATGGCTACACCTTC.

V and J are TRBV12-2 and TRBJ1-6; the listed D gene, TRBD1, was not tested against the DNA. TRBV12-2 is a pseudogene segment. The CDR3 consists of 19 residues. The CDR3 sequence is CASRLGRETGTSGNSPLHF. In DNA, the CDR3 is TGTGCAAGTCGCTTAGGACGTGAGACAGGGACAAGTGGCAATTCACCCCTCCACTTT.

This clone has only a few counts. The chain combines TRBV7-9 with TRBJ2-7; no firm D call. Germline CDR1 and CDR2: SEHNR and FQNEAQ (reference sequence). V shed 5 bases and J shed 3 bases, with 5 bases lying between them. The CDR3 runs 11 residues. The CDR3 coding sequence is TGTGCCAGCAGCCTAAACTACGAGCAGTACTTC. Translation: CASSLNYEQYF.

J is TRBJ1-5 and V is TRBV6-5; D may be TRBD1 (5 bases). Germline V gene sequence: CDR1 MNHEY, CDR2 SVGAGI. Between the trimmed V and J ends, which lost 2 bases and 5 bases, there was a span of 10 bases. The CDR3 has 14 amino acids. CDR3 protein: CASSYGQGHQPQHF. Here the CDR3 DNA reads TGTGCCAGCAGTTACGGGCAGGGCCATCAGCCCCAGCATTTT.

The chain combines TRBV7-8 with TRBJ2-1; tentative D call: TRBD2 (6 bases). This CDR3 region has 16 residues. Deletions cut 5 bases from V and 4 bases from J, with 18 bases between. The germline CDR1 and CDR2 sequences are SGHVS and FQNEAQ. The CDR3 region is CASSPTQGLSYNEQFF. The DNA of the CDR3 is TGTGCCAGCAGCCCTACGCAGGGACTCTCATACAATGAGCAGTTCTTC.